This record concerns one T cell receptor (beta chain) sequence. What it binds is not known. Germline loops: CDR1 MRHNA, CDR2 SNTAGT. V lost 3 bases, J lost 6 bases, and 5 bases stayed unmatched. CDR3 length: 15 residues. This sample was included in a study of cytomegalovirus exposure and HLA in healthy donors. The study's findings and limits: The classifier, whose performance was assessed in both the original and validation cohorts, reportedly diagnosed cytomegalovirus status with high specificity and sensitivity. In a later analysis, CMV-associated beta chains were mostly HLA-associated, it appeared.

Vbeta (60) and Jbeta (13) primers were used in the PCR. Sequencing used immunoSEQ multiplex PCR; TCRdb keeps in-frame clones, though not all of them. The data hold 150,000 or so clones, with roughly four fifths observed a single time. The gene calls are TRBV6-4 and TRBJ2-1; TRBD2 aligns across 10 bases. The sequence was obtained from a female donor in good health and CMV-seronegative. The sample taken for sequencing was PBMCs. The CDR3 loop is CASSEMSGGANEQFF. The CDR3 DNA reads as TGTGCCAGCAGTGAAATGAGCGGGGGGGCCAATGAGCAGTTCTTC.